This TCR beta chain was documented in a study of blood T cell dynamics during melanoma immunotherapy. Study-wide results and limits: Clones driving repertoire changes may be melanoma-specific or general immune activation.

A fixed DNA input of roughly 0.35 ug was used per bulk PBMC sample. TCRdb's copy holds only in-frame clones and misses some; the assay was immunoSEQ multiplex PCR. The table records some 20,000 clones, around nine tenths of them present only once. Turning to this clone: Its antigen is unknown.

With 4 bases removed from V and 3 bases from J, the gap between germline ends came to 17 bases. The CDR3 is made up of 15 amino acids. In germline, CDR1 is SGHRS, CDR2 YFSETQ. Time point: pre-treatment baseline. One draw preceded checkpoint blockade; another followed its first cycle at week 3. This material consisted of blood, taken from a patient treated with checkpoint blockade. The TCR sequence derives from a human donor with melanoma. The J gene is TRBJ2-7, the V gene TRBV5-1; no firm D call. The CDR3 here is CASSTDPGLGYEQYF. The CDR3 DNA reads as TGCGCCAGCAGCACAGACCCCGGGTTAGGCTACGAGCAGTACTTC.